This T cell receptor beta chain was sequenced during a study of breast tumors, draining lymph nodes, adjacent tissues. The ends were cut back, 2 bases at V and 3 bases at J, with 12 bases in the middle. CDR3 length: 15 amino acids. Germline V CDR1 and CDR2: SGHTA, FQGTGA. TCRdb analysed the multiplex PCR reads with MiXCR anew, one entry per CDR3 protein. Counted here are 50,000 to 55,000 distinct CDR3 sequences, roughly two fifths occurring once; the ten biggest clones make up roughly 10%. Sequenced sample: breast tumor tissue. The clonotype comes from a female donor with breast cancer. Some clones in this sample may be carry-over from other donors' samples. The chain uses TRBV7-3 and TRBJ2-3; D is possibly TRBD1 (6 bases). The CDR3 nucleotides read TGTGCCAGCAGCTTAGATTTAGGGGGAACAGATACGCAGTATTTT. As protein: CASSLDLGGTDTQYF.